Listed here is a single T cell receptor beta chain. As yet, its antigen is unknown. This sample was included in a study of cytomegalovirus exposure and HLA in healthy donors. Study observations and caveats: Prior analysis indicated that the majority of TCR beta V segments exhibited productivity approximately 87% or approximately 30% of the time.

Primers: 60 Vbeta forward and 13 Jbeta reverse. The repertoire was sequenced with immunoSEQ multiplex PCR; TCRdb's copy has only in-frame clones and lacks some. The sample shows roughly 110,000 clones, around 75% of them seen only once. V lost 7 bases and J lost 3; bases outside the gene matches: 11. Germline CDR1 and CDR2: MDHEN and SYDVKM. The length of the CDR3 is 15 residues. V is TRBV28 and J is TRBJ2-7; 8 bases are shared with TRBD1. Sequencing input: PBMCs. The receptor was isolated from a female donor in good health and CMV-seronegative. CDR3 bases: TGTGCCAGCAACCGCCGGGACAGGAGCGTCTACGAGCAGTACTTC. It translates to CASNRRDRSVYEQYF.